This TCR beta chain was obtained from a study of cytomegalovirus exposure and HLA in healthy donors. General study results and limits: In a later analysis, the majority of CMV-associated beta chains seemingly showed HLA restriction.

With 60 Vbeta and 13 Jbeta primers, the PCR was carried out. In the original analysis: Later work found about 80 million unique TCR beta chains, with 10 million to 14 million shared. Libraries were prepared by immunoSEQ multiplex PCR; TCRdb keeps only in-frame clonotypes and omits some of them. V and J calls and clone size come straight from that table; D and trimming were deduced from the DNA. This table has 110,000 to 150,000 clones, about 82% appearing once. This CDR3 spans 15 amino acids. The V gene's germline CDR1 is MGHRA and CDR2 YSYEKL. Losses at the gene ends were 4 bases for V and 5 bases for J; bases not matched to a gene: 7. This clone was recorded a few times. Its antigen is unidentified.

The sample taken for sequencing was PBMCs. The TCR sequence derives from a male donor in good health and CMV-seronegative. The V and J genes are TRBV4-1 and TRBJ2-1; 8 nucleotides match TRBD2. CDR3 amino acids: CASSRLLLADNEQFF. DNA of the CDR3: TGCGCCAGCAGCCGGCTCCTACTAGCGGACAATGAGCAGTTCTTC.